This T cell receptor beta chain comes out of a study of CD4+ T cells in melanoma. The protocol was immunoSEQ multiplex PCR, while the TCRdb copy is restricted to in-frame clones and leaves out a portion. Of about 14,000 clones in the sample, 63% were seen once. In the case of this clone: Its antigen is undetermined.

Study results and limitations: Diverse differentiation states were reported for melanoma neoantigen-specific CD4+ T cells. CD8+ T cell, macrophage and B cell function reportedly correlated with neoantigen-specific CD4+ T cells.

The TCR comes from a human donor with melanoma. The sequencing sample was made of cells from a culture (not recorded whether cultured in vitro).

The CDR3 DNA reads as TGTGCCAGCAGCTTGGTAGGGACAGCCCAAATCCGTGGCTACACCTTC. This sequence encodes CASSLVGTAQIRGYTF. This chain links TRBV5-5 with TRBJ1-2; 7 bases line up with TRBD1. With 0 bases clipped from V and 7 bases from J, the junction kept 12 bases outside the gene matches. Germline V gene sequence: CDR1 SGHKS, CDR2 YYEKEE (reference sequence). The CDR3 sequence is 16 residues long.